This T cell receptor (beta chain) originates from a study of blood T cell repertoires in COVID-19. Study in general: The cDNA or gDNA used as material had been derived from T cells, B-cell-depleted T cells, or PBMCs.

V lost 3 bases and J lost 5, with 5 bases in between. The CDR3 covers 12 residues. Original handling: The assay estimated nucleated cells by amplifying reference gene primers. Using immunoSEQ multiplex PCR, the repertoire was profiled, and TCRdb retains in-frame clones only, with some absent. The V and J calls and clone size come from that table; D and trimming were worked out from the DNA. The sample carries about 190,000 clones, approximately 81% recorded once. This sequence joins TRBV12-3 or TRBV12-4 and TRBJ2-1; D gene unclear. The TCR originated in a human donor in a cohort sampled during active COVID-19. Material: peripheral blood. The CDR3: CASSFYDNEQFF. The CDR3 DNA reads TGTGCCAGCAGTTTCTACGACAATGAGCAGTTCTTC.